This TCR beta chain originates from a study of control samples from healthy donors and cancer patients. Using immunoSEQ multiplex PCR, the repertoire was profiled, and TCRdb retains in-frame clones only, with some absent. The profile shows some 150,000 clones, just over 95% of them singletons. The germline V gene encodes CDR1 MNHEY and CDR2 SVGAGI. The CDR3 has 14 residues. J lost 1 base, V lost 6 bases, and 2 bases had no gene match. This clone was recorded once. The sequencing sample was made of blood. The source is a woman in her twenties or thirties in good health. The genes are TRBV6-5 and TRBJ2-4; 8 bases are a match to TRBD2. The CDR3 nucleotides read TGTGCCAGCAGCCGGGGGGGGGCCAAAAACATTCAGTACTTC. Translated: CASSRGGAKNIQYF.